The TCR beta chain described here comes from a study of blood T cells in healthy people across ages. This CDR3 has 14 amino acids. CDR1 and CDR2 from the germline V gene are SGHAT and FQNNGV. V was pared by 5 bases and J by 7 bases, with 16 bases between. Primed by a sample-barcoded 5' primer and a J-beta primer mix, a second PCR proceeded for about 6 to 11 cycles. The study obtained at least 2.5 million CDR3-containing paired-end reads from every sample. TCRdb processed the 5' RACE reads anew with MiXCR; each CDR3 protein has one entry. Of more than 1 million distinct CDR3 sequences in the sample, 40% to 50% were seen once.

The chain employs TRBV11-2 and TRBJ2-3, with D perhaps TRBD1 (6 bases). The origin of this receptor is an older woman in good health. Sequenced sample: blood. CDR3 sequence reads: CASSPTGAIYTQYF. The CDR3 bases are TGTGCCAGCAGCCCGACAGGCGCGATCTATACGCAGTATTTT.